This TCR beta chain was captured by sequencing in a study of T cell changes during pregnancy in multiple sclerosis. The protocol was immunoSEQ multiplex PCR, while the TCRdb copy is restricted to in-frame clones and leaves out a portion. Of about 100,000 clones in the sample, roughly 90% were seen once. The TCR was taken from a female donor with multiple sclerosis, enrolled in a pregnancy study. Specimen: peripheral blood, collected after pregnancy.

Here the CDR3 DNA reads TGTGCCAGCAGCCCCAGCGGGAGGGCCCAATTTTACGAGCAGTACTTC. Its protein product is CASSPSGRAQFYEQYF. The chain is built from TRBV14 and TRBJ2-7, with 10 nucleotides matching TRBD2. V was pared by 4 bases and J by 4 bases, with 10 bases of the junction left unmatched. The V gene's germline CDR1 is SGHDN and CDR2 FVKESK. The CDR3 totals 16 residues. The entire variable domain, with the rest obtained from reference TRBV14 and TRBJ2-7, is as follows: EAGVTQFPSHSVIEKGQTVTLRCDPISGHDNLYWYRRVMGKEIKFLLHFVKESKQDESGMPNNRFLAERTGGTYSTLKVQPAELEDSGVYFCASSPSGRAQFYEQYFGPGTRLTVT.